These T cell receptor beta chains were read from a single sample in a study of T-cell reconstitution after alpha-beta-depleted transplantation in children. TCRdb recomputed calls from the PCR reads with MiXCR, one row per CDR3 protein. This sample has about 360,000 distinct CDR3 sequences, with roughly 15% found just once. Here the sequenced sample was PBMCs, taken from the stem cell graft. Receptors were obtained from a human donor who donated a stem cell graft to a child with Fanconi anemia. Each CDR3 is given with its conserved first and last residue. Fields, in order: J gene, CDR3 length, V gene, CDR3 protein.

>TRBJ1-5|14|TRBV7-2
CASSAVGSGQPQHF
>TRBJ2-7|15|TRBV5-4
CASSFGGPAPYEQYF
>TRBJ2-1|15|TRBV27
CASKKSGGPYNEQFF
>TRBJ1-1|15|TRBV7-9
CASSPRTGWGTEAFF
>TRBJ1-1|12|TRBV20-1
CSAREGFLKAFF
>TRBJ2-1|14|TRBV19
CASSPLNRGREQFF
>TRBJ1-1|13|TRBV20-1
CSARRQVGTEAFF
>TRBJ1-2|13|TRBV2
CASRNRAWDGYTF
>TRBJ2-4|15|TRBV28
CASSYDGTRKNIQYF
>TRBJ2-2|16|TRBV3-1
CASSQEVGRNTGELFF
>TRBJ2-2|16|TRBV27
CASSLSFPLESGELFF